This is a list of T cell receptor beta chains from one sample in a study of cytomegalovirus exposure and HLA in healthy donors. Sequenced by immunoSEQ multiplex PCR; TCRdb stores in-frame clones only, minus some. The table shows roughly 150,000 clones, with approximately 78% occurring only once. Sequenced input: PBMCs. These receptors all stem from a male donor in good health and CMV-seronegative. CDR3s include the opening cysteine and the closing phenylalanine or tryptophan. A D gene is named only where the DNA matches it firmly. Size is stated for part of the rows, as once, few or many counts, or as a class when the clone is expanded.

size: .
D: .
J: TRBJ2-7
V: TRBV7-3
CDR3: CASSPSDGAQFYEQYF
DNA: TGTGCCAGCAGCCCATCCGACGGAGCCCAATTCTACGAGCAGTACTTC

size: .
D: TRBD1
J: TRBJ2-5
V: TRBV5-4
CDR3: CASTRTGGLETQYF
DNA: TGTGCCAGCACTAGGACAGGGGGCCTGGAGACCCAGTACTTC

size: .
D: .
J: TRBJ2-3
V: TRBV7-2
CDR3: CASSRNTDTQYF
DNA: TGTGCCAGCAGCCGTAACACAGATACGCAGTATTTT

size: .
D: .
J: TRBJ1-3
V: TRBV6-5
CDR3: CASSRQDGNTIYF
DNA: TGTGCCAGCAGTCGACAGGACGGAAACACCATATATTTT

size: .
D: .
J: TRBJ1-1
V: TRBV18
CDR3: CASSLQGRTEAFF
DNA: TGTGCCAGCTCCCTGCAGGGCCGCACTGAAGCTTTCTTT

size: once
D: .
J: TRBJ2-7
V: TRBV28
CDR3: CASSLTPYEQYF
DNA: TGTGCCAGCAGTCTTACACCCTACGAGCAGTACTTC

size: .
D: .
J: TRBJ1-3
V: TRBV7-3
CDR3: CASSLEAGWGNTIYF
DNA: TGTGCCAGCAGCTTAGAGGCAGGGTGGGGAAACACCATATATTTT

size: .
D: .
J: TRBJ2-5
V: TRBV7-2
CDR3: CASSFFSQQETQYF
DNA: TGTGCCAGCAGCTTTTTTTCACAGCAAGAGACCCAGTACTTC

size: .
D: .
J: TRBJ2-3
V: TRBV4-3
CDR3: CASSQESGSDTQYF
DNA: TGCGCCAGCAGCCAAGAATCGGGATCGGATACGCAGTATTTT

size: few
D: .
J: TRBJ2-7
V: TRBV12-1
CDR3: CASSLQGAGGASYEQYF
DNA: TGTGCCAGCAGCTTACAAGGGGCGGGAGGGGCCTCCTACGAGCAGTACTTC

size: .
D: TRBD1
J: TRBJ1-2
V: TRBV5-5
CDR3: CASSVDRGVGYTF
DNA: TGTGCCAGCAGCGTGGACAGGGGGGTTGGCTACACCTTC

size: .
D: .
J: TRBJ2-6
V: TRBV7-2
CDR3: CASSLYVSGANVLTF
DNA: TGTGCCAGCAGCTTGTATGTTTCTGGGGCCAACGTCCTGACTTTC

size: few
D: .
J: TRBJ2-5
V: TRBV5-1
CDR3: CASSFAGLQETQYF
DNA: TGCGCCAGCAGCTTTGCGGGTCTCCAAGAGACCCAGTACTTC

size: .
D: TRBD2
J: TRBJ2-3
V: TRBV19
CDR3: CASSPLGLAGTDTQYF
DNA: TGTGCCAGTAGTCCCCTCGGACTAGCGGGAACAGATACGCAGTATTTT

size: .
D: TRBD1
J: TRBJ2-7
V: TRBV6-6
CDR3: CASSPPDRGYSEQYF
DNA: TGTGCCAGCAGTCCCCCGGACAGGGGATACTCCGAGCAGTACTTC

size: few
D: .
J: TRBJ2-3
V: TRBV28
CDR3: CASSFSAPTDTQYF
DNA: TGTGCCAGCAGTTTTTCAGCGCCCACAGATACGCAGTATTTT

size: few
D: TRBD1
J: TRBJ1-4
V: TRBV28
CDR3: CASGGTGGWSGEKLFF
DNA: TGTGCCTCGGGGGGTACAGGGGGTTGGTCGGGTGAAAAACTGTTTTTT

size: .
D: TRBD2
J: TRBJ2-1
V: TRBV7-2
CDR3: CASSFSGSSYNEQFF
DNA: TGTGCCAGCAGCTTTAGCGGGAGCTCCTACAATGAGCAGTTCTTC

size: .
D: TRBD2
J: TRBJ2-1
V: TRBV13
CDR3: CASSLGPGGNDEQFF
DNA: TGTGCCAGCAGCCTCGGGCCGGGAGGGAATGATGAGCAGTTCTTC

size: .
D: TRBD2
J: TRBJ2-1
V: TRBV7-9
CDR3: CASTPTSGRNEQFF
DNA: TGTGCCAGCACCCCGACTAGCGGGAGAAATGAGCAGTTCTTC

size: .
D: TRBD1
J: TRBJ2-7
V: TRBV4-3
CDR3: CASSQGTGGSYEQYF
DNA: TGCGCCAGCAGCCAAGGGACAGGGGGTTCCTACGAGCAGTACTTC

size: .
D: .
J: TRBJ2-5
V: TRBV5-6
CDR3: CASSLGGLFQETQYF
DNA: TGTGCCAGCAGCTTGGGGGGGCTATTCCAAGAGACCCAGTACTTC

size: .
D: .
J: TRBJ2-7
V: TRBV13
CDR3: CASSQGRGEQYF
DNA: TGTGCCAGCAGCCAAGGCCGAGGGGAGCAGTACTTC

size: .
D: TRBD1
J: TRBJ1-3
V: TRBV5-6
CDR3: CASSFTQGASSPNTIYF
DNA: TGTGCCAGCAGCTTTACTCAGGGGGCCTCTTCCCCGAACACCATATATTTT

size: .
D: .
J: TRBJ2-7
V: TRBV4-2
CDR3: CASSQDSGDEQYF
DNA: TGTGCCAGCAGCCAAGATTCAGGGGACGAGCAGTACTTC

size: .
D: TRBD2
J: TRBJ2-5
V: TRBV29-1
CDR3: CSVAGQRGVETQYF
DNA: TGCAGCGTTGCCGGGCAGCGGGGGGTTGAGACCCAGTACTTC

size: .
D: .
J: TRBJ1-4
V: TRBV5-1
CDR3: CASSFTDPTNEKLFF
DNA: TGCGCCAGCAGCTTTACAGACCCAACTAATGAAAAACTGTTTTTT

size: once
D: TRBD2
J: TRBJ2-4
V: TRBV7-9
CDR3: CASSRSPTSGGAKNIQYF
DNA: TGTGCCAGCAGCCGGAGCCCGACTAGCGGGGGAGCCAAAAACATTCAGTACTTC

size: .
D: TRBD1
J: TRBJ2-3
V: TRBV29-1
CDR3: CSAPRGTGTDTQYF
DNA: TGCAGCGCCCCGAGGGGGACAGGCACAGATACGCAGTATTTT

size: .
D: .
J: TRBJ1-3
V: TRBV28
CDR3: CASSVDSSSGNTIYF
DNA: TGTGCCAGCAGTGTTGACAGTAGCTCTGGAAACACCATATATTTT

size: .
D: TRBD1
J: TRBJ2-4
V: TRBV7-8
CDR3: CASSLGRGLGNIQYF
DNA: TGTGCCAGCAGCTTAGGCAGGGGGTTGGGAAACATTCAGTACTTC

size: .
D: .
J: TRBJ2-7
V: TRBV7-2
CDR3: CASSYQGYEQYF
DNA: TGTGCCAGCAGCTACCAGGGATACGAGCAGTACTTC

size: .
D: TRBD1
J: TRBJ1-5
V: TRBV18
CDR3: CASSTPDRATQHF
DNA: TGTGCCAGCTCAACTCCCGACAGGGCAACCCAGCATTTT

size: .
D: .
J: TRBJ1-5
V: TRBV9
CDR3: CASSPQGYSNQPQHF
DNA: TGTGCCAGCAGCCCGCAGGGGTATAGCAATCAGCCCCAGCATTTT

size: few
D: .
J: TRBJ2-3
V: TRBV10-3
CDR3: CAISDPGNGADTQYF
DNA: TGTGCCATCAGTGACCCAGGGAACGGCGCAGATACGCAGTATTTT

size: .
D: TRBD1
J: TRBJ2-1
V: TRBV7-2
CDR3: CASSLIATGGYNEQFF
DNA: TGTGCCAGCAGCTTAATAGCGACAGGGGGCTACAATGAGCAGTTCTTC

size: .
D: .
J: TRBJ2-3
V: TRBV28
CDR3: CASSSPTSEGDTQYF
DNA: TGTGCCAGCAGTTCCCCGACTAGTGAGGGAGATACGCAGTATTTT

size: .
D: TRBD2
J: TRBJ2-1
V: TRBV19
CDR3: CATRDLSGRGYEQFF
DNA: TGTGCCACTCGCGACCTTAGCGGGAGGGGTTATGAGCAGTTCTTC

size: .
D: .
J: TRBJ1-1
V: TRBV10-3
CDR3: CAISDGGLAEAFF
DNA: TGTGCCATCAGTGACGGGGGATTGGCTGAAGCTTTCTTT

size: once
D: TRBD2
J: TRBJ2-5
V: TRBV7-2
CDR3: CASSLVHGGQETQYF
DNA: TGTGCCAGCAGCTTAGTCCACGGGGGGCAAGAGACCCAGTACTTC

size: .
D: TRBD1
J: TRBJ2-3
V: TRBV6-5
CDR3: CASSRQGTITDTQYF
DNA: TGTGCCAGCAGTCGACAGGGTACGATCACAGATACGCAGTATTTT

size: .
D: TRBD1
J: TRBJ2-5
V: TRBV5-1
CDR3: CASSFSTGNQETQYF
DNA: TGCGCCAGCAGCTTTTCGACAGGGAACCAAGAGACCCAGTACTTC

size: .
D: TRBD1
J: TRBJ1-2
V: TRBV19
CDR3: CASSMRQGRGAGYGYTF
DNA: TGTGCCAGTAGTATGAGACAGGGACGGGGCGCGGGCTATGGCTACACCTTC

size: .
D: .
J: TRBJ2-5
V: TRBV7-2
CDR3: CASSLHRQETQYF
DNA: TGTGCCAGCAGCTTACACAGGCAAGAGACCCAGTACTTC

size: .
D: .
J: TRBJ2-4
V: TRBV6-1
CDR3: CASSEGHRNIQYF
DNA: TGTGCCAGCAGTGAGGGACACCGGAACATTCAGTACTTC

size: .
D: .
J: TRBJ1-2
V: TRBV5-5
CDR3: CASSLEPNGGYTF
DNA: TGTGCCAGCAGCTTGGAACCAAACGGGGGCTACACCTTC

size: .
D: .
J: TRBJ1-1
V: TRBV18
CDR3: CASSPYGRDTEAFF
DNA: TGTGCCAGCTCACCGTACGGTCGTGACACTGAAGCTTTCTTT

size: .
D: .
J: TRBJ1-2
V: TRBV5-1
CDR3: CASSSGGDYGYTF
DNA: TGCGCCAGCAGCTCGGGGGGGGACTATGGCTACACCTTC

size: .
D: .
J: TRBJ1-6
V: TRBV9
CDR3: CASSVAQEGALHF
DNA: TGTGCCAGCAGCGTAGCGCAAGAGGGGGCCCTCCACTTT

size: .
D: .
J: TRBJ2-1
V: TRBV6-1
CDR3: CASSERGQGQFF
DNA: TGTGCCAGCAGTGAAAGGGGTCAGGGGCAGTTCTTC

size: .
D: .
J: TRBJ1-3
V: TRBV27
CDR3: CASSSTLDGNTIYF
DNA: TGTGCCAGCAGTTCCACTTTAGATGGAAACACCATATATTTT

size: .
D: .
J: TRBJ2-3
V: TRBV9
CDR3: CASSYSFRDTSTDTQYF
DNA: TGTGCCAGCAGCTATTCTTTCCGGGACACATCCACAGATACGCAGTATTTT

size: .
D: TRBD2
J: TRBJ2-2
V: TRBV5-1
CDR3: CASSWNGGASTGELFF
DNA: TGCGCCAGCAGCTGGAACGGGGGGGCTAGCACCGGGGAGCTGTTTTTT

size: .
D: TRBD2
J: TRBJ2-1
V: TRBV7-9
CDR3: CASSPRGGGGYNEQFF
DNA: TGTGCCAGCAGCCCGCGGGGCGGCGGGGGGTACAATGAGCAGTTCTTC

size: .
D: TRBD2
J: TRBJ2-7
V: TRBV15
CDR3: CATSRDLVTSGSYEQYF
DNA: TGTGCCACCAGCAGAGATTTGGTAACTAGCGGATCCTACGAGCAGTACTTC